Detailed here is one T cell receptor beta chain. Germline-derived CDR1 and CDR2 are SGHRS and YFSETQ. Between the trimmed V and J ends, which lost 1 base and 7 bases, there was a span of 6 bases. The CDR3 sequence is 12 residues long. Extracted from the samples, RNA was reverse transcribed into cDNA to serve as the sequencing template. Here immunoSEQ multiplex PCR was the method, and the copy in TCRdb shows in-frame clones only, minus some. In the table there are about 220,000 clones, under 75% of which are singletons. The data are from a study of CD8+ T cells in alopecia areata. Across the study: At a dose of 5 to 10 mg twice daily, oral tofacitinib was given to treated patients.

Regarding treatment: oral pan-JAK inhibitor, 5-10 mg twice daily. The sequenced sample was CD4+ T cells sorted from blood, obtained at week 4, from a patient treated with tofacitinib. The sequence came from a human donor with alopecia areata. V gene TRBV5-1 combines with J gene TRBJ2-1, with D unclear. CDR3 sequence: CASSLSLNEQFF. The CDR3 bases are TGCGCCAGCAGCTTGAGTCTGAATGAGCAGTTCTTC. Using reference TRBV5-1 and TRBJ2-1 for the parts outside the CDR3, the full variable domain is KAGVTQTPRYLIKTRGQQVTLSCSPISGHRSVSWYQQTPGQGLQFLFEYFSETQRNKGNFPGRFSGRQFSNSRSEMNVSTLELGDSALYLCASSLSLNEQFFGPGTRLTVL.